The 8 T cell receptor beta chains in this list originate from one sample, sequenced in a study of long-term antiretroviral therapy in people with HIV. Samples were assayed with immunoSEQ v3.0 at survey level. The data were produced by immunoSEQ multiplex PCR, yet TCRdb's version contains in-frame clones alone and is incomplete. The sample lists some 23,000 clones; 88% were seen once. The specimen comprised unsorted PBMCs, sampled roughly 4.5 years after starting antiretroviral therapy. The receptors were sampled from a man aged 25 to 45 with HIV.

V and J are TRBV18 and TRBJ1-2, with D possibly matching TRBD1 (6 bases). Trimming took 6 bases from V and 4 from J, leaving 18 bases between them. From germline, CDR1 is KGHSH and CDR2 LQKENI. The CDR3 length is 15 residues. The CDR3 here is CASSNKGGSSYGYTF. DNA of the CDR3: TGTGCCAGCTCGAACAAGGGGGGGAGCTCCTATGGCTACACCTTC.

This clone appeared a few times. The chain uses TRBV20-1 and TRBJ1-3; a weak D match, TRBD1 (6 bases). Between the trimmed V and J ends, which lost 6 bases and 7 bases, there was a span of 10 bases. Germline V gives CDR1 DFQATT, CDR2 SNEGSKA (reference sequence). This CDR3 is 11 amino acids long. The CDR3 nucleotides read TGCAGTGCCACAGGGTGGAACACCATATATTTT. This translates into CSATGWNTIYF.

This chain uses TRBV27 with TRBJ1-4; D might be TRBD1 (6 bases). The CDR3 sequence is 12 residues long. V gave up 8 bases and J gave up 6 bases, with 10 bases separating them. CDR1 MNHEY and CDR2 SMNVEV come from the germline V gene (reference sequence). For the CDR3, the DNA is TGTGCCAGCCGCCAGGGGTATGAAAAACTGTTTTTT. Protein: CASRQGYEKLFF. The full variable domain, completed using reference TRBV27 and TRBJ1-4, is EAQVTQNPRYLITVTGKKLTVTCSQNMNHEYMSWYRQDPGLGLRQIYYSMNVEVTDKGDVPEGYKVSRKEKRNFPLILESPSPNQTSLYFCASRQGYEKLFFGSGTQLSVL.

This chain links TRBV6-4 with TRBJ1-5; D gene ambiguous. V lost 4 bases and J lost 0, with 10 bases in between. CDR3 length equals 15 residues. CDR1 and CDR2 from the germline V gene are MRHNA and SNTAGT. The CDR3 reads CASSVPPGSNQPQHF. In nucleotides, the CDR3 is TGTGCCAGCAGTGTCCCCCCGGGTAGCAATCAGCCCCAGCATTTT.

This clone appeared once. CDR3 in DNA: TGTGCCAGCAGGACTCGGAGGGACACTGAAGCTTTCTTT. Encoded protein: CASRTRRDTEAFF. This sequence joins TRBV2 and TRBJ1-1; D unresolved. Germline V gene sequence: CDR1 SNHLY, CDR2 FYNNEI. V gave up 6 bases and J gave up 3 bases, with 11 bases separating them. The CDR3 extends over 13 amino acids. The full variable domain, completed using reference TRBV2 and TRBJ1-1, is EPEVTQTPSHQVTQMGQEVILRCVPISNHLYFYWYRQILGQKVEFLVSFYNNEISEKSEIFDDQFSVERPDGSNFTLKIRSTKLEDSAMYFCASRTRRDTEAFFGQGTRLTVV.

The genes are TRBV18 and TRBJ1-2, with 9 bases matching TRBD1. V trimming: 3 bases; J trimming: 4 bases; junction bases outside the gene matches: 9. Looked up from germline, CDR1 is KGHSH and CDR2 is LQKENI. The CDR3 spans 16 residues. The CDR3 sequence is CASSPTRDRVSYGYTF. The CDR3 DNA reads TGTGCCAGCTCACCGACCCGGGACAGGGTTAGCTATGGCTACACCTTC.

On this clone: Different DNA sequences within this sample yield the same CDR3. V usage is TRBV7-8 and J usage is TRBJ2-7, with D possibly called TRBD1 or TRBD2 (5 bases each). The CDR3 contains 13 residues. The germline V gene has CDR1 SGHVS and CDR2 FQNEAQ. Deletions cut 5 bases from V and 2 bases from J, with 10 bases between. This CDR3 is CASSVGGTYEQYF. The DNA of the CDR3 is TGTGCCAGCAGCGTTGGGGGTACCTACGAGCAGTACTTC.

This chain joins TRBV7-6 and TRBJ1-1, with TRBD1 matching 7 bases. This CDR3 has 17 residues. With 5 bases clipped from V and 4 bases from J, the junction kept 16 bases outside the gene matches. CDR1 SGHVS and CDR2 FNYEAQ come from the germline V gene. The CDR3 region is CASSLLATQGRSTEAFF. As DNA, the CDR3 is TGTGCCAGCAGCCTCCTCGCCACACAGGGGAGGTCCACTGAAGCTTTCTTT.